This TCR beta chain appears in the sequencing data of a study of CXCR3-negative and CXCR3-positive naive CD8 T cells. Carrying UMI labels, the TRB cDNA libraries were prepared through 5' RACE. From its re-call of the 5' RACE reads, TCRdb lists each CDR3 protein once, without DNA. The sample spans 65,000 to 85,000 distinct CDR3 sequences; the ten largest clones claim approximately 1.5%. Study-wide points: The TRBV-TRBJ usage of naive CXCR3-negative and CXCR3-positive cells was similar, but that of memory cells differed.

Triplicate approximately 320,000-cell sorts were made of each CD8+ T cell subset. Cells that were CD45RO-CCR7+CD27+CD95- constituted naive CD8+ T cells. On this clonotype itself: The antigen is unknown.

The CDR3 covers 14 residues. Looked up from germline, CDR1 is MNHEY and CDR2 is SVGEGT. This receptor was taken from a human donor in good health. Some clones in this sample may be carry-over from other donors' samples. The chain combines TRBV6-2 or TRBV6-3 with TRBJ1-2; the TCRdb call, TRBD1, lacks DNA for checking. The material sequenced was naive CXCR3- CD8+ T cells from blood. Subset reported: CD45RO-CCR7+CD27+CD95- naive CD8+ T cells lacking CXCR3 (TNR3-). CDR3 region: CASSYSDRPYGYTF.